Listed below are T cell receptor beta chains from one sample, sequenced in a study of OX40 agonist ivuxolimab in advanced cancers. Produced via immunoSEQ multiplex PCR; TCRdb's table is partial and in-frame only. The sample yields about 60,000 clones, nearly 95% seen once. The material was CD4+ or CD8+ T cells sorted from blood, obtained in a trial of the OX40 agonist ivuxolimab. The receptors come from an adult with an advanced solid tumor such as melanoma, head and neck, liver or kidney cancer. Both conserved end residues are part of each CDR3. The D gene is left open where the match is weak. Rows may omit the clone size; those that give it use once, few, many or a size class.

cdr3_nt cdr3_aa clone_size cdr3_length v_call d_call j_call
TGTGCCAGCATGGAGGGGATGAGCTCCTACAATGAGCAGTTCTTC CASMEGMSSYNEQFF NA 15 TRBV27 NA TRBJ2-1
TGTGCCAGCAGGAGGGCAGTCTCTGGGGCCAACGTCCTGACTTTC CASRRAVSGANVLTF NA 15 TRBV2 NA TRBJ2-6
TGCGCCAGCAGCCAAGATCTTTATGGGGGGCGGGTAGCGGGAGCCACCGGGGAGCTGTTTTTT CASSQDLYGGRVAGATGELFF NA 21 TRBV4-3 TRBD2 TRBJ2-2
TGCGCCAGCAGTGAAGCGGGAGGCTCCTACAATGAGCAGTTCTTC CASSEAGGSYNEQFF NA 15 TRBV10-1 TRBD2 TRBJ2-1
TGTGCCAGTAGTATCTCCGTGAGCTCTGGAAACACCATATATTTT CASSISVSSGNTIYF NA 15 TRBV19 NA TRBJ1-3
TGTGCCAGCAGGGAGGGACAGGGGGCAAGAGAAGCTTTCTTT CASREGQGAREAFF NA 14 TRBV11-2 TRBD1 TRBJ1-1
TGTGCCAGTAGCCCTTCCCCGGGACAGAATTCTGAGCAGTACTTC CASSPSPGQNSEQYF NA 15 TRBV19 TRBD1 TRBJ2-7
TGCGCCAGCAGCCACGCGGGGGCCGGAGATACGCAGTATTTT CASSHAGAGDTQYF NA 14 TRBV23-1 NA TRBJ2-3
TGTGCCAGCAGTTCCCACAGGGTAGGCAAAAACATTCAGTACTTC CASSSHRVGKNIQYF NA 15 TRBV6-5 NA TRBJ2-4
TGTGCCAGCAGCTTAGTTCGGGGGAGGGTTTCAGATACGCAGTATTTT CASSLVRGRVSDTQYF NA 16 TRBV11-3 TRBD2 TRBJ2-3
TGTGCCAGCAGGGGGGGACTAGCGGGGAGAGTGGAGCTGTTTTTT CASRGGLAGRVELFF NA 15 TRBV28 TRBD2 TRBJ2-2
TGTGCCAGCAGTGAACCGGGGGCCAGCACAGATACGCAGTATTTT CASSEPGASTDTQYF NA 15 TRBV2 NA TRBJ2-3
TGTGCCAGCAGTGGGATGACAACGGGGATCCTGGCCTACGAGCAGTACTTC CASSGMTTGILAYEQYF NA 17 TRBV2 NA TRBJ2-7
TGCAGCGCCCACCAGGGGTATGGCTACACCTTC CSAHQGYGYTF once 11 TRBV29-1 NA TRBJ1-2
TGCAGCGTTGAGGGGGCGAACATTCAGTACTTC CSVEGANIQYF NA 11 TRBV29-1 NA TRBJ2-4
TGTGCCAGCAGCTTAGAACTGGGGGAGCTGTTTTTT CASSLELGELFF NA 12 TRBV5-6 NA TRBJ2-2
TGTGCCAGCAGTTACCTAGGGTCCGAAGCTTTCTTT CASSYLGSEAFF few 12 TRBV6-5 NA TRBJ1-1
TGCGCCAGCAGTGAATCCACAGATACGCAGTATTTT CASSESTDTQYF NA 12 TRBV10-1 NA TRBJ2-3
TGTGCCAGTAGTATATCTTTCGGGGGCCCCATGAACACTGAAGCTTTCTTT CASSISFGGPMNTEAFF NA 17 TRBV19 NA TRBJ1-1
TGTGCCATCCCGCGAGCATCCTCCTACGAGCAGTACTTC CAIPRASSYEQYF NA 13 TRBV2 NA TRBJ2-7
TGTGCCAGCAGTTTGATCCCTGGACAGGGTAGCTATGGCTACACCTTC CASSLIPGQGSYGYTF few 16 TRBV28 TRBD1 TRBJ1-2
TGTGCCAGCAGCTTAGCGGGATGGAGCACAGATACGCAGTATTTT CASSLAGWSTDTQYF NA 15 TRBV11-2 NA TRBJ2-3
TGCGCCAGCAGCCCGGGGGGGATGAACACTGAAGCTTTCTTT CASSPGGMNTEAFF once 14 TRBV5-1 NA TRBJ1-1
TGTGCCAGCAGCTTAGCTACTAGCGGCCCATCGGAGCTGTTTTTT CASSLATSGPSELFF NA 15 TRBV7-2 TRBD2 TRBJ2-2
TGTGCCAGTAGTTCGGGACTAGCTGAGTTCGAGCAGTACTTC CASSSGLAEFEQYF NA 14 TRBV19 TRBD2 TRBJ2-7
TGTGCCAGCAGTTTAGGGGCGTTGGGTCCTAAGGAAGAGACCCAGTACTTC CASSLGALGPKEETQYF NA 17 TRBV27 NA TRBJ2-5
TGTGCCAGCAGCTTGGCGGGGGGAACCGGGGAGCTGTTTTTT CASSLAGGTGELFF once 14 TRBV5-4 TRBD2 TRBJ2-2
TGTGCCAGTAGTATTACCGGGGTGGGGACCGGGGAGCTGTTTTTT CASSITGVGTGELFF NA 15 TRBV19 NA TRBJ2-2
TGTGCCAGCAGTTATTCCTACGAGCAGTACTTC CASSYSYEQYF NA 11 TRBV2 NA TRBJ2-7
TGCGCCAGCAGCCGGCAGGGACTAGCGGACGAGCAGTACTTC CASSRQGLADEQYF NA 14 TRBV4-3 TRBD2 TRBJ2-7
TGCAGCGCCGACCGACCGACAGGCTTCCACACTGAAGCTTTCTTT CSADRPTGFHTEAFF few 15 TRBV29-1 NA TRBJ1-1
TGTGCCAGCAGTTTTCAGGTTTCCTACGAGCAGTACTTC CASSFQVSYEQYF once 13 TRBV27 NA TRBJ2-7
TGTGCCAGCAGCGACTCGAGCGGGGAAGAAGAGACCCAGTACTTC CASSDSSGEEETQYF few 15 TRBV11-3 TRBD2 TRBJ2-5
TGTGCCAGCAGTTACACTAGCGGCAATGAGCAGTTCTTC CASSYTSGNEQFF NA 13 TRBV6-6 TRBD2 TRBJ2-1
TGTGCCAGCAGTTACTCGGAGGTCAATGAGCAGTTCTTC CASSYSEVNEQFF once 13 TRBV6-5 NA TRBJ2-1
TGTGCCAGCAGTCCGACTAGCGGGGTAAGCTACGAGCAGTACTTC CASSPTSGVSYEQYF once 15 TRBV6-5 TRBD2 TRBJ2-7
TGCGCCACCACCGAACCGGGTCCAGGCACCGGGGAGCTGTTTTTT CATTEPGPGTGELFF NA 15 TRBV5-1 NA TRBJ2-2
TGTGCCAGCAGTTCAGGGAGCGGGAGAGGGAATGAGCAGTTCTTC CASSSGSGRGNEQFF NA 15 TRBV7-6 TRBD2 TRBJ2-1
TGTGCCAGCAGTCCAATAGCGGGAAGAACAGATACGCAGTATTTT CASSPIAGRTDTQYF NA 15 TRBV27 TRBD2 TRBJ2-3
TGTGCCAGCAGCTTTGCTATTACCGGGGAGCTGTTTTTT CASSFAITGELFF NA 13 TRBV5-5 NA TRBJ2-2
TGTGCCAGCAGTTTATACTCTAGCGGGAGCTCCTACGAGCAGTACTTC CASSLYSSGSSYEQYF NA 16 TRBV28 TRBD2 TRBJ2-7
TGTGCCTGGAGGTCCGACAGGGGAGACAATCAGCCCCAGCATTTT CAWRSDRGDNQPQHF NA 15 TRBV30 TRBD1 TRBJ1-5
TGCGCCAGCAGCAGCAACACAGATACGCAGTATTTT CASSSNTDTQYF NA 12 TRBV5-1 NA TRBJ2-3
TGTGCCAGCAGACAAGACGGCTCTGGGGCCAACGTCCTGACTTTC CASRQDGSGANVLTF NA 15 TRBV6-4 NA TRBJ2-6
TGCGCCAGCAGCCATAAGCGTGACCAGGGGGCGCAGGAGCAGTACTTC CASSHKRDQGAQEQYF NA 16 TRBV4-1 TRBD1 TRBJ2-5
TGTGCCAGCAGCTTAGAAGGGGTCTACGAGCAGTACTTC CASSLEGVYEQYF NA 13 TRBV5-4 NA TRBJ2-7
TGTGCCAGCAGCGGCACAAGTTCCTACGAGCAGTACTTC CASSGTSSYEQYF NA 13 TRBV9 NA TRBJ2-7
TGTGCCAGCAGCTTGGCCGACGGCCTGAACACTGAAGCTTTCTTT CASSLADGLNTEAFF medium-sized 15 TRBV5-4 NA TRBJ1-1
TGTGCCAGCGAGGCGGGGACTGAAGCTTTCTTT CASEAGTEAFF NA 11 TRBV6-5 NA TRBJ1-1